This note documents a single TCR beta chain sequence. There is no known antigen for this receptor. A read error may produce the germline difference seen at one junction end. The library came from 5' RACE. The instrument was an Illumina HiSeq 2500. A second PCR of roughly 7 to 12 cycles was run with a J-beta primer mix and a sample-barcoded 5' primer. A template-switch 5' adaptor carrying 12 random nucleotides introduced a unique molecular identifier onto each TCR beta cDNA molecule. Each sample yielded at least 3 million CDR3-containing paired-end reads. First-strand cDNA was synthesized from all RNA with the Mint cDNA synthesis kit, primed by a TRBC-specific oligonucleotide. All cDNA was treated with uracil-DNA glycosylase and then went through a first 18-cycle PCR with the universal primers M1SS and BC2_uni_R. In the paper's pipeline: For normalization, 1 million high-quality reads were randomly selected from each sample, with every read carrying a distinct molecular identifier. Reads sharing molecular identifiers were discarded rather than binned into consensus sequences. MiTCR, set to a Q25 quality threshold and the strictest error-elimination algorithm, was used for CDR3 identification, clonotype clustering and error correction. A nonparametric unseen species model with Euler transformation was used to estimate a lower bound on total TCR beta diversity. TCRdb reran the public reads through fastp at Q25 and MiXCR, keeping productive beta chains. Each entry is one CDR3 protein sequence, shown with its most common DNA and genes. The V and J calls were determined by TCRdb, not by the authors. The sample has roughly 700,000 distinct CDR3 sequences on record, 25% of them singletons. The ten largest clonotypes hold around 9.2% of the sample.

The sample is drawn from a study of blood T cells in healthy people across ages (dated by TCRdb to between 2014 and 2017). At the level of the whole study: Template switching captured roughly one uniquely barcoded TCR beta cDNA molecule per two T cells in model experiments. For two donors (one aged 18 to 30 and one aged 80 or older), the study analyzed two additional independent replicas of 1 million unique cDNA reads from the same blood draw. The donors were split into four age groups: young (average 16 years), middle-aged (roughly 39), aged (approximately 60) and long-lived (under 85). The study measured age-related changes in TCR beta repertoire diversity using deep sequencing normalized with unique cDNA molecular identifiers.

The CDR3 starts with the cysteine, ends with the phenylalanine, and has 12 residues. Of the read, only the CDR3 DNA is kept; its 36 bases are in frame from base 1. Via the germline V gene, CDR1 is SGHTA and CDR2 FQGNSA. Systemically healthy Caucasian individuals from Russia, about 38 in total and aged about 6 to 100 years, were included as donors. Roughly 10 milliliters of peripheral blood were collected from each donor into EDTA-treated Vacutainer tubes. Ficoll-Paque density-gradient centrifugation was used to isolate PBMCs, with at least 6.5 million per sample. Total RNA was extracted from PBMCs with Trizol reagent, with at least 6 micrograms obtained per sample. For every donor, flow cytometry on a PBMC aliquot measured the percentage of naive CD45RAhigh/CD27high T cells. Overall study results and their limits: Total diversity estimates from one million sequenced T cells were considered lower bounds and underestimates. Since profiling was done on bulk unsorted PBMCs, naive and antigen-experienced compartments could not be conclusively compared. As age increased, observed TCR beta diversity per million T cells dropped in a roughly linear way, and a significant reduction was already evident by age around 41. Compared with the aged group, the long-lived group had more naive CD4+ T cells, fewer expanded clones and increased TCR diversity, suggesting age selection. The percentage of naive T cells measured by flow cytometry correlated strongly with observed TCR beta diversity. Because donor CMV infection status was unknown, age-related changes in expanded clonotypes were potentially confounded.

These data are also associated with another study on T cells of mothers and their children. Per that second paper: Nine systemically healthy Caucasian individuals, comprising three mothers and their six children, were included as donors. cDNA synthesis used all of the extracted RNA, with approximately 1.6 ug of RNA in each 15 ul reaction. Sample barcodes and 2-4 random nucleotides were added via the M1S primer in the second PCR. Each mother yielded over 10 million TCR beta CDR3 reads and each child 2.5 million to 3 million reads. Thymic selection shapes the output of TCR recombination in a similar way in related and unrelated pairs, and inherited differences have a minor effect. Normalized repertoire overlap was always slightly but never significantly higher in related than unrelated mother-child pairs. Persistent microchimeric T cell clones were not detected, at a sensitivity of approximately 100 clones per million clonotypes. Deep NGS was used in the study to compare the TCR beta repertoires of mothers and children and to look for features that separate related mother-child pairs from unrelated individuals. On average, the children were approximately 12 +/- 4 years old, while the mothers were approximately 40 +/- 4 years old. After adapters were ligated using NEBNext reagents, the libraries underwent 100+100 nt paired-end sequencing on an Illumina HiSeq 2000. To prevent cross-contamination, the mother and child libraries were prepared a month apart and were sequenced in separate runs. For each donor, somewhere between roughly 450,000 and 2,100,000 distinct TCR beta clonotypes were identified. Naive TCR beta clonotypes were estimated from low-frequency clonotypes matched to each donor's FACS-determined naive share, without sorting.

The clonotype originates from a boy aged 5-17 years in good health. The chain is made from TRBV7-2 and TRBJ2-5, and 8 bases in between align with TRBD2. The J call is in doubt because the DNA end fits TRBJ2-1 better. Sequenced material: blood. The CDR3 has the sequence CASSPLADDQFF. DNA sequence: TGTGCCAGCAGCCCACTAGCGGATGACCAGTTCTTC.